This T cell receptor beta chain originates from a study of T cell responses to AZD1222 COVID-19 vaccine. Whole-study findings and limits: The donors showed a predominance of white British ancestry and of females, with possible underestimation of clonal diversity. Among vaccine-associated CD4 TCRs, coverage spanned spike, with dominance at 160-218 and 743-854. Rises in breadth and depth of Spike-specific TCRs came after two AZD1222 doses.

Here immunoSEQ multiplex PCR was the method, and the copy in TCRdb shows in-frame clones only, minus some. The data hold about 93,000 clones, with roughly 91% observed a single time. CDR3 length equals 14 residues. Germline V CDR1 and CDR2: LNHDA, SQIVND (reference sequence). Trimming left V 6 bases short and J 0 bases short, with 9 bases between. Note on this clone: Its antigen is still unknown.

The chain joins TRBV19 to TRBJ2-1; D is perhaps TRBD2 (6 bases). The starting material was peripheral blood, obtained on day 0 of MenACWY control vaccination. The clonotype comes from an adult in good health. The CDR3 region has the DNA TGTGCCAGTAGCGGGGGTTCCTCCTACAATGAGCAGTTCTTC. Its protein is CASSGGSSYNEQFF.